These 25 T cell receptor beta chains were sequenced from one sample in a study of blood T cells in healthy people across ages. Then a second PCR, running roughly 6 to 11 cycles, was carried out with a sample-barcoded 5' primer and a J-beta primer mix. TCRdb used MiXCR to reprocess the 5' RACE reads, holding one entry per CDR3 protein. Found here are around 1,000,000 distinct CDR3 sequences, under 30% of them singletons; the top ten hold about 0.69%. The sample was also linked to a second study, of T cells of mothers and their children.

Sample: blood. These receptors all come from a girl aged 2 to 9 in good health.

The chain employs TRBV5-1 and TRBJ2-3, with unresolved D. Germline values: CDR1 SGHRS, CDR2 YFSETQ. Trimming pared 4 bases from V and 2 bases from J, leaving 17 bases between. This CDR3 contains 16 residues. CDR3 nucleotides: TGCGCCAGCAGCCCAACAAGAAGCAGGTACACAGATACGCAGTATTTT. It yields the protein CASSPTRSRYTDTQYF. The full variable domain, completed using reference TRBV5-1 and TRBJ2-3, is KAGVTQTPRYLIKTRGQQVTLSCSPISGHRSVSWYQQTPGQGLQFLFEYFSETQRNKGNFPGRFSGRQFSNSRSEMNVSTLELGDSALYLCASSPTRSRYTDTQYFGPGTRLTVL.

Note on this clonotype: One end of the junction is discordant with germline, which a read error may explain. The rearrangement links TRBV13 to TRBJ2-4, with D unclear. The CDR3 spans 12 residues. Per germline, CDR1 PRHDT and CDR2 FYEKMQ (reference sequence). The CDR3 spells CAGSLGKNIQYF. CDR3 DNA: TGTGCCGGCAGCTTAGGGAAAAACATTCAGTACTTC. Drawing the rest from reference TRBV13 and TRBJ2-4, the complete variable domain is AAGVIQSPRHLIKEKRETATLKCYPIPRHDTVYWYQQGPGQDPQFLISFYEKMQSDKGSIPDRFSAQQFSDYHSELNMSSLELGDSALYFCAGSLGKNIQYFGAGTRLSVL.

This clonotype was seen a few times. The genes are TRBV25-1 and TRBJ1-4, with TRBD1 as a possible D gene (6 bases). The V end was cut by 7 bases, the J end by 8 bases, with 8 bases between. There are 11 residues in the CDR3. Per the germline V gene, CDR1 is MGHDK and CDR2 is SYGVNS. Here the CDR3 reads CASKRGEKLFF. CDR3 DNA: TGTGCCAGCAAGAGGGGGGAAAAACTGTTTTTT.

The chain joins TRBV25-1 to TRBJ2-5, with a weak D call TRBD2 (5 bases). The J call may be incorrect, as the DNA end agrees better with TRBJ2-7. CDR1 is MGHDK and CDR2 is SYGVNS in the germline V gene. The CDR3 extends over 11 amino acids. CDR3 DNA sequence: TGTGCCAGCGGTACGGGGTGCGAGCAGTACTTC. It specifies CASGTGCEQYF.

This clonotype was counted only a few times. The gene calls are TRBV5-1 and TRBJ2-5; 7 positions match TRBD2. Germline CDR1 is SGHRS and CDR2 is YFSETQ. The trim removed 3 bases at V and 2 bases at J, leaving 7 bases unmatched. This CDR3 spans 15 amino acids. CDR3 loop: CASSSLQAGQETQYF. In DNA, the CDR3 is TGCGCCAGCAGCTCTCTTCAAGCGGGGCAAGAGACCCAGTACTTC.

Worth noting for this clonotype: At one end, the junction sequence differs from germline, possibly due to a read error. The V call is TRBV29-1, the J call TRBJ2-5; 10 bases align to TRBD2. From germline, CDR1 is SQVTM and CDR2 ANQGSEA. CDR3 length equals 12 residues. The CDR3 sequence: CSVMASGSAEFF. In DNA, the CDR3 is TGCAGCGTTATGGCTAGCGGGAGTGCGGAGTTCTTC.

This chain links TRBV3-1 with TRBJ1-4; 8 bases map to TRBD1. The CDR3 loop spans 15 amino acids. The V and J ends lost 2 bases and 4 bases, in that order; junction bases with no gene match: 3. In germline, CDR1 is LGHDT, CDR2 YNNKEL (reference sequence). This CDR3 is CASSQFTGGNEKLFF. The CDR3 DNA reads TGTGCCAGCAGCCAATTTACAGGGGGTAATGAAAAACTGTTTTTT.

This clonotype occurred a few times. The chain couples TRBV20-1 to TRBJ2-5; TRBD2 aligns across 13 bases. The J call may be in error: the DNA end matches TRBJ2-1 better. The length of the CDR3 is 13 residues. From germline, CDR1 is DFQATT and CDR2 SNEGSKA (reference sequence). Here the CDR3 reads CSASGLAGVEQFF. For the CDR3, the DNA is TGCAGTGCTAGCGGACTAGCGGGAGTTGAGCAGTTCTTC.

CDR3 protein: CASSNLHEQFF. The DNA for the CDR3 is TGTGCCAGCAGTAACCTCCATGAGCAGTTCTTC. This chain joins TRBV6-5 and TRBJ2-1; the D is unclear. V dropped 5 bases and J dropped 8 bases, with 7 bases sitting between them. The CDR3 sequence is 11 residues long. Germline CDR1 and CDR2: MNHEY and SVGAGI.

The rearrangement links TRBV6-1 to TRBJ2-1, with 7 bases lining up with TRBD1. The better agreement between TRBJ2-5 and the DNA end casts doubt on the J call. The CDR3 loop spans 13 amino acids. Germline CDR1 is MNHNS and CDR2 is SASEGT. CDR3 amino acids: CASRRQGYETQYF. CDR3 nucleotides: TGTGCCAGCAGAAGACAGGGATACGAGACCCAGTACTTC.

This clonotype was counted between two and nine times. CDR3 protein: CASSLEVDTNYGYTF. CDR3 DNA sequence: TGTGCCAGCAGCCTAGAGGTAGACACGAACTATGGCTACACCTTC. The J gene is TRBJ1-2, the V gene TRBV7-9; D gene uncertain. Germline lookup yields CDR1 SEHNR and CDR2 FQNEAQ (reference sequence). Trimming removed 5 bases at V and 2 bases at J, with 15 bases between. CDR3 length equals 15 residues.

The CDR3 here is CSVGVTGGNTEAFF. CDR3 coding DNA: TGCAGCGTTGGAGTTACTGGAGGGAACACTGAAGCTTTCTTT. The V gene is TRBV29-1, the J gene TRBJ1-1; D unresolved. The ends were cut back, 4 bases at V and 1 base at J, with 13 bases in the middle. CDR3 length equals 14 residues. The germline CDR1 and CDR2 sequences are SQVTM and ANQGSEA.

The V call is TRBV5-1, the J call TRBJ2-6; D not resolved. Trimming shortened V by 4 bases and J by 2 bases, and 10 bases separated the two germline ends. The V gene's germline CDR1 is SGHRS and CDR2 YFSETQ. The CDR3 spans 15 residues. The chain's CDR3 is CASSTDYPGANVLTF. In nucleotides, the CDR3 is TGCGCCAGCAGCACCGATTATCCTGGGGCCAACGTCCTGACTTTC.

The chain couples TRBV4-1 to TRBJ2-7; 10 bases line up with TRBD1. Trimming at V came to 4 bases and at J to 3 bases, leaving 6 bases not matched to a gene. Germline V gene sequence: CDR1 MGHRA, CDR2 YSYEKL. The CDR3 has 15 residues. This CDR3 is CASSLADRGIYEQYF. In DNA, the CDR3 is TGCGCCAGCAGCCTAGCGGACAGGGGGATCTACGAGCAGTACTTC.

The V gene is TRBV29-1, the J gene TRBJ2-7, with 9 bases aligning to TRBD2. This CDR3 contains 16 residues. CDR1 and CDR2 (germline): SQVTM, ANQGSEA. Unmatched junction bases numbered 14, after V lost 3 bases and J lost 5 bases. This CDR3 is CSVERYSGSSGDEQYF. CDR3 nucleotide sequence: TGCAGCGTTGAGAGGTATAGCGGGAGCTCTGGCGACGAGCAGTACTTC.

This clonotype was counted a single time. One junction end disagrees with the germline gene, perhaps due to a read error. The V and J genes are TRBV4-3 and TRBJ2-3, with D possibly matching TRBD2 (5 bases). The V gene's germline CDR1 is LGHNA and CDR2 YSLEER. CDR3 length: 15 amino acids. Here the CDR3 DNA reads TGCGCCAGCAGCCAAGAGCCCCCCCGGGGAGATGCGCAGTATTTT. This encodes CASSQEPPRGDAQYF.

The chain recombines TRBV5-1 with TRBJ1-1; D not certain. With 0 bases removed from V and 5 bases from J, the gap between germline ends came to 11 bases. The CDR3 is 14 amino acids. Germline V gives CDR1 SGHRS, CDR2 YFSETQ. The CDR3 loop is CASSLVLGGTEAFF. In nucleotides, the CDR3 is TGCGCCAGCAGCTTGGTCCTGGGAGGAACTGAAGCTTTCTTT.

The V call is TRBV28, the J call TRBJ2-5; 9 positions agree with TRBD2. The CDR3 totals 14 residues. Unmatched junction bases numbered 9, after V lost 2 bases and J lost 11 bases. CDR1 and CDR2 from the germline V gene are MDHEN and SYDVKM. CDR3 sequence (DNA): TGTGCCAGCAGTTTAGCGGGAGGGCCGTGGGCGCAGTACTTC. Translating gives CASSLAGGPWAQYF.

The gene calls are TRBV29-1 and TRBJ2-5; D gene ambiguous. The end of the DNA aligns better with TRBJ2-7, so the J call may be wrong. The CDR3 is 12 amino acids. Germline loops: CDR1 SQVTM, CDR2 ANQGSEA. In DNA form, the CDR3 reads TGCAGCGTTGCAGACGTCGCCTACGAGCAGTACTTC. Its protein product is CSVADVAYEQYF.

The chain couples TRBV28 to TRBJ2-5, with D perhaps TRBD2 (6 bases). The J call is doubtful: the DNA matches TRBJ2-1 better. The CDR3 consists of 15 residues. Germline V gene data show CDR1 as MDHEN and CDR2 as SYDVKM. The CDR3 loop reads CASSLKNGPGGEQFF. The CDR3 bases are TGTGCCAGCAGTTTGAAGAATGGTCCCGGGGGTGAGCAGTTCTTC.

The rearrangement uses TRBV24-1 and TRBJ2-7; no clear D. The length of the CDR3 is 13 residues. The germline gives CDR1 KGHDR, CDR2 SFDVKD. V dropped 0 bases and J dropped 9 bases, with 11 bases sitting between them. In DNA, the CDR3 is TGTGCCACCAGTGATTTGTCGGAGAACGGGCAGTACTTC. This codes for CATSDLSENGQYF.

CDR3 sequence reads: CASSPQTEITEAFF. The CDR3 DNA reads TGCGCCAGCAGCCCACAAACAGAAATCACTGAAGCTTTCTTT. This chain uses TRBV4-1 with TRBJ1-1; the D is unclear. This CDR3 is built from 14 residues. Germline V gene sequence: CDR1 MGHRA, CDR2 YSYEKL. V lost 4 bases, J lost 4 bases, and 13 bases lay in between.

The chain joins TRBV12-3 or TRBV12-4 to TRBJ2-7; D is perhaps TRBD1 or TRBD2 (5 bases each). The length of the CDR3 is 14 residues. The V and J ends lost 3 bases and 6 bases respectively, with 15 bases between them. This chain's CDR3 is CASSLGPEEFEQYF. In DNA, the CDR3 is TGTGCCAGCAGTTTGGGACCAGAAGAGTTCGAGCAGTACTTC.

The chain carries TRBV12-3 or TRBV12-4 and TRBJ2-3; D remains unclear. With 4 bases removed from V and 2 bases from J, the gap between germline ends came to 16 bases. CDR3 size: 16 residues. CDR3 loop: CASSSIGGVNTDTQYF. CDR3 coding DNA: TGTGCCAGCAGTTCTATTGGCGGAGTAAACACAGATACGCAGTATTTT.

This chain links TRBV28 with TRBJ2-5, with no clear D. CDR1 is MDHEN and CDR2 is SYDVKM in the germline V gene. The CDR3 length is 15 residues. V was trimmed by 5 bases and J by 2 bases, leaving 15 bases between them. CDR3 coding DNA: TGTGCCAGCAGTCCTTCAGGAATACGTCAAGAGACCCAGTACTTC. Residues: CASSPSGIRQETQYF.